This is a list of T cell receptor beta chains from one sample in a study of a mutant IDH1 vaccine in newly diagnosed glioma. Some clones are missing from TCRdb's copy, which holds only in-frame ones; the method was immunoSEQ multiplex PCR. Among around 65,000 clones listed, about four fifths were seen once. The antigens these receptors bind are not known. The specimen comprised PBMCs, sampled from a glioma patient whose treatment included an IDH1 peptide vaccine. Every receptor here comes from a man in his fifties or sixties with glioma. The conserved cysteine and the conserved F or W are not part of the CDR3 here. Each record gives: V gene, J gene, CDR3 protein.

TRBV5-4	TRBJ1-3	ASSPGPASGNTIY
TRBV19	TRBJ1-5	ASSTHRGPSNQPQH
TRBV27	TRBJ2-1	ASSSGLAGSNEQF
TRBV18	TRBJ1-1	ASSPLTTAITEAF
TRBV18	TRBJ1-3	ASYHQGQSGNTIY
TRBV7-9	TRBJ1-1	ASSRGDTEAF
TRBV7-2	TRBJ1-2	ASSFQGYGYT
TRBV27	TRBJ1-1	ASSSRLRTEAF
TRBV5-4	TRBJ2-5	ASSLEETQY
TRBV19	TRBJ1-5	ATKQGNQPQH
TRBV19	TRBJ2-1	ASSIWGQAYNEQF
TRBV7-2	TRBJ1-5	ASSLVRDQPQH
TRBV5-4	TRBJ2-5	ASSQDHGTQETQY
TRBV5-4	TRBJ2-7	ASSVGTYEQY
TRBV13	TRBJ1-2	ASSFGREYGYT
TRBV4-1	TRBJ2-3	ASSQGGGRVDTQY
TRBV2	TRBJ1-2	ASSDRAYGYT
TRBV9	TRBJ2-1	ASSATSGDNEQF
TRBV25-1	TRBJ1-1	ASRTLVADRTEAF
TRBV4-1	TRBJ1-4	ASSPYRGSEKLF
TRBV6-5	TRBJ2-5	ASRAGLEETQY
TRBV11-3	TRBJ1-4	ASSPRTGTNEKLF
TRBV7-2	TRBJ2-7	ASSLDVLGIGEQY
TRBV6-5	TRBJ1-5	ASSSGQPNQPQH
TRBV11-2	TRBJ1-4	ASSWGEKEKLF
TRBV4-3	TRBJ2-1	ASSTGTGSYNEQF
TRBV30	TRBJ2-3	ACRLAGSDTQY
TRBV30	TRBJ1-1	AWSETEAF
TRBV19	TRBJ1-5	ASSTTGGGQPQH
TRBV7-7	TRBJ2-5	ASSRGRVLQETQY
TRBV5-4	TRBJ2-5	ASSPRGQGLGETQY
TRBV27	TRBJ2-7	ASSSRPDREQY
TRBV11-2	TRBJ2-7	ASSLVSAGVPYEQY
TRBV7-9	TRBJ1-2	ASSLSAGYYGYT
TRBV7-9	TRBJ2-7	ASSLDGGDHEQY
TRBV7-9	TRBJ2-3	ASSPLIGGGAKDTQY
TRBV7-2	TRBJ2-3	ASSFSGVGTDTQY
TRBV11-2	TRBJ1-1	ASGRGGAEAF
TRBV15	TRBJ2-5	ATSRVRLALQETQY
TRBV7-3	TRBJ2-2	ASSLTNTGELF
TRBV5-1	TRBJ2-5	ASSLNPGTQY
TRBV19	TRBJ2-1	ASSISLNEQF
TRBV29-1	TRBJ2-5	SVAADTQETQY
TRBV6-6	TRBJ1-1	ASSPYLTGNTEAF
TRBV5-4	TRBJ2-5	ASSPIDREETQY
TRBV5-4	TRBJ2-3	ASSLNTDTDTQY
TRBV7-3	TRBJ1-2	ASSLTGQSGYT
TRBV27	TRBJ2-2	ASSFQDGELF
TRBV5-6	TRBJ1-1	ASSTGLNTEAF
TRBV4-3	TRBJ2-7	ASSQELAGALSYEQY
TRBV29-1	TRBJ2-5	SAEGEGTAKY
TRBV5-1	TRBJ2-1	ASSLWAGDNEQF
TRBV6-5	TRBJ2-7	ASSYSPGQGLGEQY